Each of the 9 T cell receptor beta chains below was sequenced from the same sample in a study of blood T cell repertoires in COVID-19. Sequencing was performed with immunoSEQ multiplex PCR; in TCRdb, only in-frame clones are kept and a portion is missing. The sample lists about 120,000 clones; roughly 85% were seen once. Sequencing was done on a sample of peripheral blood. These receptor sequences come from an elderly woman with acute or convalescent COVID-19.

V usage is TRBV12-5 and J usage is TRBJ2-1; 13 bases match TRBD2. From germline, CDR1 is LGHNT and CDR2 FRNRAP. The CDR3 totals 21 residues. The junction had 18 bases not matched to a gene; V was cut back by 2 bases and J by 5 bases. The CDR3 here is CASGLWPATSGGSQGDNEQFF. The CDR3 DNA reads TGTGCTAGTGGTTTGTGGCCCGCGACTAGCGGGGGGAGCCAAGGGGACAATGAGCAGTTCTTC.

The chain employs TRBV24-1 and TRBJ1-1; tentatively, D is TRBD1 (5 bases). V lost 8 bases to trimming and J lost 3 bases, with 12 bases between them. Germline-derived CDR1 and CDR2 are KGHDR and SFDVKD. The CDR3 spans 13 residues. CDR3 bases: TGTGCCACCATGGGGGGAGGTGACACTGAAGCTTTCTTT. It is translated as CATMGGGDTEAFF.

The count of this clone is one. The chain couples TRBV9 to TRBJ2-1; a possible D gene is TRBD1 (6 bases). This CDR3 spans 18 amino acids. Germline V gives CDR1 SGDLS, CDR2 YYNGEE. Deletions cut 4 bases from V and 4 bases from J, with 24 bases between. In nucleotides, the CDR3 is TGTGCCAGCAGCCTATGGGCCCCGGGACACCGAAATTACAATGAGCAGTTCTTC. This gives the protein CASSLWAPGHRNYNEQFF.

For the CDR3, the DNA is TGTGCCAGCAGGCAACTGGACAGCTCCTATAATTCACCCCTCCACTTT. Protein product: CASRQLDSSYNSPLHF. This rearrangement joins TRBV11-2 to TRBJ1-6; TRBD1 is a possible D gene (6 bases). Trimming cost V 6 bases and J 0 bases, with 12 bases left between them. Germline-derived CDR1 and CDR2 are SGHAT and FQNNGV. This CDR3 has 16 residues.

This clone has only one observation. This chain uses TRBV2 with TRBJ2-3, with 7 bases fitting TRBD1. The CDR3 runs to 14 residues. Germline CDR1 reads SNHLY; CDR2 reads FYNNEI. Trimming cost V 9 bases and J 1 base; bases outside gene matches: 7. The CDR3: CASSPGQRTDTQYF. In DNA, the CDR3 is TGTGCCAGTAGTCCGGGACAGCGCACAGATACGCAGTATTTT. Combining the CDR3 with reference TRBV2 and TRBJ2-3 gives the whole variable domain EPEVTQTPSHQVTQMGQEVILRCVPISNHLYFYWYRQILGQKVEFLVSFYNNEISEKSEIFDDQFSVERPDGSNFTLKIRSTKLEDSAMYFCASSPGQRTDTQYFGPGTRLTVL.

The gene calls are TRBV10-2 and TRBJ2-7; 10 positions match TRBD1. J lost 2 bases, V lost 2 bases, and 3 bases had no gene match. CDR3 length: 15 amino acids. Germline CDR1 is WSHSY and CDR2 is SAAADI. The CDR3 spells CASSEGQGDTYEQYV. In DNA form, the CDR3 reads TGCGCCAGCAGTGAGGGACAGGGGGATACCTACGAGCAGTACGTC.

V usage is TRBV18 and J usage is TRBJ1-5; weak D call: TRBD1 (6 bases). Germline lookup yields CDR1 KGHSH and CDR2 LQKENI. This CDR3 has 14 residues. Deletions cut 4 bases from V and 7 bases from J, with 14 bases between. The CDR3 loop reads CASSLYSGDQPQHF. The CDR3 nucleotides read TGTGCCAGCTCACTTTATTCAGGGGACCAGCCCCAGCATTTT.

The rearrangement links TRBV19 to TRBJ1-1, with a weak D call TRBD1 (5 bases). The V gene lost 4 bases and the J gene lost 7 bases, with 10 bases spanning the gap. Germline CDR1 is LNHDA and CDR2 is SQIVND (reference sequence). The CDR3 runs 12 residues. The chain's CDR3 is CASSKGFDEAFF. CDR3 DNA sequence: TGTGCCAGTAGTAAGGGGTTCGATGAAGCTTTCTTT.

V and J are TRBV4-3 and TRBJ2-5, with 8 bases lining up with TRBD1. The CDR3 contains 15 residues. V lost 6 bases to trimming and J lost 5 bases; unmatched junction nucleotides: 11. CDR1 LGHNA and CDR2 YSLEER come from the germline V gene. CDR3 sequence (DNA): TGCGCCAGCAGTCGAACAGGGGGTGGAGGCGAGACCCAGTACTTC. This gives the protein CASSRTGGGGETQYF.